The T cell receptor beta chain under discussion was sequenced for a study of OX40 agonist ivuxolimab in advanced cancers. Study-wide background: Every 2 weeks, patients got intravenous ivuxolimab at one of six dose levels (0.01-10 mg/kg). Study-wide results and caveats: Clonal expansion by week 6 occurred in CD4+ and CD8+ blood T cells (at 0.1 to 3.0 mg/kg). Certain nonresponders likewise exhibited a low normalized T-cell clonal expansion. Expanded clones were, on average, more numerous in CD8+ T cells than in CD4+.

The germline gives CDR1 MNHNY, CDR2 SVGAGI (reference sequence). With 6 bases removed from V and 8 bases from J, the gap between germline ends came to 11 bases. CDR3 length: 12 amino acids. This clone was seen once. Its antigen is unknown. The assay was immunoSEQ multiplex PCR, and TCRdb's table has in-frame clones only and misses some. Here the sample spans 98,000 or so clones, around 94% being singletons. This clonotype was sampled from an adult with an advanced solid tumor such as melanoma, head and neck, liver or kidney cancer. Sequenced material: CD4+ or CD8+ T cells sorted from blood, taken in a trial of the OX40 agonist ivuxolimab. This chain connects TRBV6-6 to TRBJ2-1; the D is unclear. The CDR3 DNA reads as TGTGCCAGCAGCCCCCACCCTTATGAGCAGTTCTTC. As protein: CASSPHPYEQFF.